This TCR beta chain was documented in a study of Graves' ophthalmopathy and Graves' hyperthyroidism. This clonotype appeared many times. The germline CDR1 and CDR2 sequences are LNHDA and SQIVND (reference sequence). Trimming took 9 bases from V and 4 from J; bases not matched to a gene: 9. The CDR3 is 14 amino acids. Scientists amplified the TCR beta CDR3 regions from RNA transcripts. RT-PCR in the first round used HTBI primers; a second-round multiplex PCR followed. Via MiXCR, TCRdb re-called the multiplex PCR reads, giving one row per CDR3 protein. The repertoire holds over a million distinct CDR3 sequences, with about 35% as singletons. Patients were left out if they had other autoimmune diseases, uncontrolled infections, pregnancy or lactation.

Sequencing was carried out using peripheral blood or thyroid tissue (not recorded which). The V call is TRBV19, the J call TRBJ2-7, with TRBD1 identical over 10 bases. The receptor was derived from an adult man with Graves' hyperthyroidism. CDR3: CARWGGQGGYEQYF. CDR3 coding DNA: TGTGCCAGGTGGGGAGGACAGGGGGGATACGAGCAGTACTTC. The full variable domain, rest sourced from reference TRBV19 and TRBJ2-7, is DGGITQSPKYLFRKEGQNVTLSCEQNLNHDAMYWYRQDPGQGLRLIYYSQIVNDFQKGDIAEGYSVSREKKESFPLTVTSAQKNPTAFYLCARWGGQGGYEQYFGPGTRLTVT.